This T cell receptor (beta chain) comes out of a study of vaccination and CD4 T cells after COVID-19. As for the study in general: Convalescent donors totaled six males and four females, including two who were Hispanic. Stimulation of cells relied on overlapping spike peptides derived from SARS-CoV-2, HCoV-NL63, HCoV-OC43 and HCoV-229E. Post-COVID draws followed diagnosis by a median around 97 days (range 35 to 161).

Sequenced with the Oncomine TCR Beta short-read assay was DNA taken from cultured CD4+ T cells. Each CDR3 protein is one row after TCRdb ran MiXCR on the PCR reads. The table lists 15,000 to 17,000 distinct CDR3 sequences, about 55% of them singletons. After removal of 2 bases from V and 0 bases from J, the junction contained 4 bases not matched to a gene. Germline V CDR1 and CDR2: GTSNPN, SVGIG (reference sequence). This CDR3 is built from 16 residues. This clonotype was seen only a few times. Its cognate antigen is unknown. Treatment in this sample: 10-day PBMC culture with coronavirus spike peptide pools or control peptides (ViraFEST assay). The authors isolated CD4+ T cells by negative selection after about ten days of culture.

The sequenced material came from CD4+ T cells from blood, cultured in vitro. This TCR was recovered from a human donor who had recovered from COVID-19. This chain links TRBV30 with TRBJ1-6, with 7 nucleotides matching TRBD1. CDR3 DNA: TGTGCCTGGAGTACAGGGGTCAGCTCCTATAATTCACCCCTCCACTTT. The encoded protein is CAWSTGVSSYNSPLHF.